The subject of this entry is one T cell receptor beta chain. V was pared by 4 bases and J by 8 bases, with 10 bases between. CDR1 is SGHKS and CDR2 is YYEKEE in the germline V gene (reference sequence). The CDR3 loop spans 12 amino acids. The sample belongs to a study of blood T cell repertoires in COVID-19. Measured with immunoSEQ multiplex PCR; TCRdb has only the in-frame clones, and not every one. The top ten clones hold 8% to 10% of a sample with 35,000 to 45,000 clones, over 80% of them seen once. The sequencing input was peripheral blood. The TCR comes from a human donor in a cohort sampled during active COVID-19. This chain connects TRBV5-5 to TRBJ2-1, with D uncertain. This CDR3 is CASSPLFDEQFF. The CDR3 DNA sequence: TGTGCCAGCAGCCCCCTGTTCGATGAGCAGTTCTTC. The whole variable domain, filled in from reference TRBV5-5 and TRBJ2-1, reads DAGVTQSPTHLIKTRGQQVTLRCSPISGHKSVSWYQQVLGQGPQFIFQYYEKEERGRGNFPDRFSARQFPNYSSELNVNALLLGDSALYLCASSPLFDEQFFGPGTRLTVL.